These 18 T cell receptor beta chains came from one sample sequenced in a study of cytomegalovirus exposure and HLA in healthy donors. 60 Vbeta and 13 Jbeta primers were used in PCR. The protocol was immunoSEQ multiplex PCR, while the TCRdb copy is restricted to in-frame clones and leaves out a portion. The sample contains 130,000 or so clones, around 65% of which appear only once. Sequencing input: PBMCs. These receptors originate from a man in his late teens or twenties in good health and CMV-seronegative.

This chain joins TRBV9 and TRBJ2-1; 7 nucleotides agree with TRBD2. V trimming: 7 bases; J trimming: 2 bases; junction bases outside the gene matches: 6. The CDR3 consists of 14 residues. Germline V gene lookup returns CDR1 SGDLS and CDR2 YYNGEE. CDR3 in DNA: TGTGCCAGCGAGACAGCGGGAACCTACAATGAGCAGTTCTTC. Translating it yields CASETAGTYNEQFF.

There are a few counts of this clone. The J gene is TRBJ1-2, the V gene TRBV7-9, with 8 positions matching TRBD1. Germline CDR1 and CDR2: SEHNR and FQNEAQ (reference sequence). V shed 5 bases and J 6 bases; nucleotides not matched to a gene: 11. CDR3 size: 15 residues. The CDR3 DNA reads as TGTGCCAGCAGCCCGGGTGGACAGGGCCGAGATGGCTACACCTTC. Protein sequence: CASSPGGQGRDGYTF.

This clone was picked up a small number of times. J is TRBJ1-2 and V is TRBV7-2; 9 bases line up with TRBD1. Germline loops: CDR1 SGHTA, CDR2 FQGNSA. The CDR3 length is 15 residues. The ends lost 4 bases at V and 6 bases at J; junction bases unmatched: 9. The CDR3 DNA reads as TGTGCCAGCAGCTACCAGCCGGGACAGGGTAATGGCTACACCTTC. Translated, it gives CASSYQPGQGNGYTF. Variable domain in full (rest from reference TRBV7-2 and TRBJ1-2): GAGVSQSPSNKVTEKGKDVELRCDPISGHTALYWYRQSLGQGLEFLIYFQGNSAPDKSGLPSDRFSAERTGGSVSTLTIQRTQQEDSAVYLCASSYQPGQGNGYTFGSGTRLTVV.

This clone was counted a few times. This sequence joins TRBV10-2 and TRBJ2-7; 11 bases fit TRBD2. The CDR3 runs to 13 residues. Germline V gene sequence: CDR1 WSHSY, CDR2 SAAADI. V dropped 7 bases and J dropped 6; count of bases not matched to a gene: 5. As DNA, the CDR3 is TGCGCCAGCACTCTAGCGGGGGGCAGCGAGCAGTACTTC. Protein: CASTLAGGSEQYF.

The V and J genes are TRBV6-5 and TRBJ1-6; D perhaps matches TRBD1 (6 bases). Germline loops: CDR1 MNHEY, CDR2 SVGAGI. V lost 0 bases and J lost 10, with 10 bases in between. The CDR3 is 14 amino acids. The CDR3, as DNA: TGTGCCAGCAGTTACTCGCAGGGGAGCTCACCCCTCCACTTT. The encoded protein is CASSYSQGSSPLHF.

The genes are TRBV27 and TRBJ2-7; 8 bases align to TRBD1. The CDR3 has 14 residues. CDR1 is MNHEY and CDR2 is SMNVEV in the germline V gene (reference sequence). J was trimmed by 4 bases and V by 3 bases; bases with no gene match: 5. The DNA of the CDR3 is TGTGCCAGCAGTTTCCAGGGGGCTCAGTACGAGCAGTACTTC. Protein sequence: CASSFQGAQYEQYF.

The sample holds one count of this clone. The chain has TRBV6-1 and TRBJ2-2, with D perhaps matching TRBD2 (5 bases). The V and J ends lost 2 bases and 5 bases respectively, with 9 bases between them. Germline CDR1 and CDR2: MNHNS and SASEGT. The length of the CDR3 is 14 residues. The CDR3 loop is CASSELRGTGELFF. The CDR3 DNA reads as TGTGCCAGCAGTGAACTCCGAGGGACCGGGGAGCTGTTTTTT.

This chain uses TRBV20-1 with TRBJ2-2, with D possibly matching TRBD1 (5 bases). Germline V gives CDR1 DFQATT, CDR2 SNEGSKA (reference sequence). V lost 6 bases to trimming and J lost 8 bases, with 10 bases between them. The CDR3 consists of 11 residues. CDR3 DNA sequence: TGCAGTGCACAGGCGGAGGGGGAGCTGTTTTTT. Its protein is CSAQAEGELFF.

The chain joins TRBV13 to TRBJ1-2; D is uncertain. This CDR3 has 14 amino acids. Deletions cut 3 bases from V and 4 bases from J, with 12 bases between. CDR1 and CDR2 from the germline V gene are PRHDT and FYEKMQ (reference sequence). CDR3 in amino acids: CASSLGSLVYGYTF. In nucleotides, the CDR3 is TGTGCCAGCAGCTTGGGCAGCTTAGTCTATGGCTACACCTTC. Full variable domain (remainder filled in from reference TRBV13 and TRBJ1-2): AAGVIQSPRHLIKEKRETATLKCYPIPRHDTVYWYQQGPGQDPQFLISFYEKMQSDKGSIPDRFSAQQFSDYHSELNMSSLELGDSALYFCASSLGSLVYGYTFGSGTRLTVV.

A few counts support this clone. This chain joins TRBV27 and TRBJ1-2; D perhaps matches TRBD1 (6 bases). This CDR3 is built from 13 residues. The V and J ends lost 6 bases and 4 bases respectively, with 12 bases between them. Germline CDR1 MNHEY, CDR2 SMNVEV (reference sequence). The CDR3 protein is CASRVRGGYGYTF. Written as DNA, the CDR3 is TGTGCCAGCAGGGTGAGAGGGGGCTATGGCTACACCTTC.

The V gene is TRBV5-4, the J gene TRBJ2-1, with D perhaps matching TRBD2 (6 bases). Germline V CDR1 and CDR2: SGHNT, YYREEE (reference sequence). V was shortened by 0 bases and J by 4 bases, with 11 bases between the two germline ends. This CDR3 comprises 15 residues. CDR3 sequence: CASSLDVGGYNEQFF. CDR3 sequence (DNA): TGTGCCAGCAGCTTGGATGTTGGGGGGTACAATGAGCAGTTCTTC.

This clone was counted a few times. This rearrangement joins TRBV7-9 to TRBJ2-5; TRBD1 agrees at 7 bases. The ends lost 2 bases at V and 3 bases at J; junction bases unmatched: 6. Germline V gives CDR1 SEHNR, CDR2 FQNEAQ (reference sequence). The CDR3 covers 15 residues. The CDR3 DNA reads TGTGCCAGCAGCTTATCGGGACAGAACAAAGAGACCCAGTACTTC. Its translation is CASSLSGQNKETQYF.

The chain carries TRBV15 and TRBJ2-3, with 7 bases identical to TRBD1. Germline lookup yields CDR1 LNHNV and CDR2 YYDKDF (reference sequence). The CDR3 runs to 15 residues. V was pared by 7 bases and J by 2 bases, with 9 bases of the junction left unmatched. CDR3 sequence: CATKLGGGDTDTQYF. In DNA form, the CDR3 reads TGTGCCACCAAGTTAGGGGGCGGAGACACAGATACGCAGTATTTT.

This chain links TRBV6-1 with TRBJ2-1; TRBD2 matches 11 bases. The CDR3 covers 16 residues. The V segment lost 2 bases and the J segment 2 bases; nucleotides outside the gene matches: 2. Germline-derived CDR1 and CDR2 are MNHNS and SASEGT. Here the CDR3 reads CASSELLAGAYNEQFF. For the CDR3, the DNA is TGTGCCAGCAGTGAATTACTAGCGGGAGCCTACAATGAGCAGTTCTTC.

The chain carries TRBV4-3 and TRBJ2-3, with D possibly TRBD2 on 5 matching bases. This CDR3 is built from 16 residues. Looked up from germline, CDR1 is LGHNA and CDR2 is YSLEER. Trimming took off 1 base at V and 2 bases at J, with 13 bases between the two ends. DNA for the CDR3: TGCGCCAGCAGCCAAGCATACTACGGGGTCACAGATACGCAGTATTTT. Translated: CASSQAYYGVTDTQYF.

This sequence joins TRBV2 and TRBJ2-1; 7 positions match TRBD2. Trimming at V came to 2 bases and at J to 4 bases, leaving 2 bases not matched to a gene. Germline CDR1 is SNHLY and CDR2 is FYNNEI. This CDR3 comprises 14 residues. In DNA form, the CDR3 reads TGTGCCAGCAGTGAACGGGACTATTACAATGAGCAGTTCTTC. Protein product: CASSERDYYNEQFF.

This clone was picked up a small number of times. This chain joins TRBV6-1 and TRBJ1-1, with 10 bases matching TRBD1. Germline lookup yields CDR1 MNHNS and CDR2 SASEGT. V shed 6 bases and J 5 bases; nucleotides not matched to a gene: 6. There are 14 residues in the CDR3. CDR3 sequence (DNA): TGTGCCAGCAGCCGGGACAGGGGATTAACTGAAGCTTTCTTT. Residues: CASSRDRGLTEAFF.

This clone appeared a few times. This chain links TRBV5-6 with TRBJ1-5; D gene unclear. V was shortened by 0 bases and J by 2 bases, with 9 bases between the two germline ends. The germline gives CDR1 SGHDT, CDR2 YYEEEE. CDR3 length: 15 amino acids. The CDR3 DNA is TGTGCCAGCAGCTTGGCTAACAGTGGCAATCAGCCCCAGCATTTT. The encoded protein is CASSLANSGNQPQHF.